This is a list of T cell receptor beta chains from one sample in a study of technical replicates of blood from several donors. Clones were sequenced by immunoSEQ multiplex PCR, and TCRdb holds only the in-frame ones, with some missing. In the table there are tens of thousands of clones, over 90% of which are singletons. The sequencing input was T cells isolated from PBMCs. These receptors all stem from a human donor in good health. CDR3s include the opening cysteine and the closing phenylalanine or tryptophan. A D gene is named only where the DNA matches it firmly. Expanded clones are given a class, and other clones once, few, many or no size at all.

-,-,TRBV28,13,TRBJ2-7,TGTGCCAGCAGTCGATTCCAGGGTTACGAGCAGTACTTC,CASSRFQGYEQYF
-,-,TRBV5-1,14,TRBJ2-1,TGCGCCAGCAGCTTGGGACAAACTTCCAATGAGCAGTTCTTC,CASSLGQTSNEQFF
once,TRBD1,TRBV7-9,13,TRBJ1-4,TGTGCCAGCAGCGGACAGGGAGGCGAAAAACTGTTTTTT,CASSGQGGEKLFF
-,-,TRBV2,15,TRBJ2-7,TGTGCCAGCAGTTCACAGGGAGAGAGAATCTACGAGCAGTACTTC,CASSSQGERIYEQYF
-,-,TRBV19,16,TRBJ2-7,TGTGCCAGTAGTATAGGGGGTGGCGGGCTCTCCTACGAGCAGTACTTC,CASSIGGGGLSYEQYF
-,-,TRBV4-1,16,TRBJ1-5,TGCGCCAGCAGCGACCGGGAAACAAATATCAATCAGCCCCAGCATTTT,CASSDRETNINQPQHF
-,TRBD2,TRBV4-2,14,TRBJ2-1,TGTGCCAGCAGCCGGGAGCGGGGGCAGGATGAGCAGTTCTTC,CASSRERGQDEQFF
-,TRBD2,TRBV9,15,TRBJ2-7,TGTGCCAGCAGCGTAGGTTCGGGAGGGACCTACGAGCAGTACTTC,CASSVGSGGTYEQYF
-,TRBD1,TRBV5-1,15,TRBJ1-2,TGCGCCAGCAGCTGGACAGGGACTCCTTCAACTGGCTACACCTTC,CASSWTGTPSTGYTF
-,-,TRBV25-1,15,TRBJ2-7,TGTGCCAGCAGTGAATCAATAGGCAGGGGCAACGAGCAGTACTTC,CASSESIGRGNEQYF
-,-,TRBV6-5,13,TRBJ1-2,TGTGCCAGCAGTTACGGGCCCATGGTTGGCTACACCTTC,CASSYGPMVGYTF
-,-,TRBV6-1,14,TRBJ2-5,TGTGCCAGCAGTGAACTACCACTCCAAGAGACCCAGTACTTC,CASSELPLQETQYF
few,-,TRBV4-1,15,TRBJ1-1,TGCGCCAGCAGCCAAGAGACAGGAAGGGGTACTGAAGCTTTCTTT,CASSQETGRGTEAFF
once,-,TRBV9,13,TRBJ1-1,TGTGCCAGCAGCGTAGCGGGGTACACTGAAGCTTTCTTT,CASSVAGYTEAFF
-,-,TRBV4-1,15,TRBJ1-5,TGCGCCAGCAGCCAAGGTTCTGGGCCCCATCAGCCCCAGCATTTT,CASSQGSGPHQPQHF
-,-,TRBV7-8,15,TRBJ2-7,TGTGCCAGCAGCGACGAGGGGGGGGCCTCCCACGAGCAGTACTTC,CASSDEGGASHEQYF
-,-,TRBV6-1,13,TRBJ1-1,TGTGCCAGCAGTGTACAGGGGAACACTGAAGCTTTCTTT,CASSVQGNTEAFF
-,TRBD1,TRBV5-1,17,TRBJ2-1,TGCGCCAGCAGCTTGATTACAGGGGAGAGCTCCTACAATGAGCAGTTCTTC,CASSLITGESSYNEQFF
-,-,TRBV2,14,TRBJ2-7,TGTGCCAGCAGTGTGGCCAGTCGCCCCTACGAGCAGTACTTC,CASSVASRPYEQYF
once,TRBD1,TRBV7-2,17,TRBJ1-5,TGTGCCAGCAGCTCACTCGAGGGACAGGAGAGGGGTCAGCCCCAGCATTTT,CASSSLEGQERGQPQHF
-,-,TRBV28,13,TRBJ2-3,TGTGCCAGCAGTCGCTACAGGGAAGATACGCAGTATTTT,CASSRYREDTQYF
once,-,TRBV5-1,15,TRBJ1-1,TGCGCCAGCAGCCTCCGACAGGCCATGAACACTGAAGCTTTCTTT,CASSLRQAMNTEAFF
once,TRBD2,TRBV19,15,TRBJ2-3,TGTGCCAGTAGTATTAGGACTAGCGGGGGGGATACGCAGTATTTT,CASSIRTSGGDTQYF
-,-,TRBV19,14,TRBJ1-5,TGTGCCAGTAGACCCGACAGAAGCAATCAGCCCCAGCATTTT,CASRPDRSNQPQHF